Following are 5 T cell receptor beta chains from one sample sequenced in a study of cytomegalovirus exposure and HLA in healthy donors. The PCR made use of 60 Vbeta and 13 Jbeta primers. Clones were read by immunoSEQ multiplex PCR, and TCRdb kept only the in-frame ones, dropping some. The sample carries approximately 70,000 clones, 55% to 80% recorded once. The sequenced sample was PBMCs. These receptors were taken from a man in his forties in good health and CMV-seropositive.

The chain carries TRBV10-3 and TRBJ1-5; 7 bases fit TRBD1. CDR3 size: 13 residues. V lost 2 bases, J lost 12 bases, and 7 bases stayed unmatched. The germline gives CDR1 ENHRY, CDR2 SYGVKD. The CDR3 spells CAISEATGILQHF. CDR3 nucleotide sequence: TGTGCCATCAGTGAGGCGACAGGGATTCTCCAGCATTTT.

The chain links TRBV5-1 to TRBJ2-5; 12 nucleotides match TRBD2. This CDR3 is built from 18 residues. The germline V gene has CDR1 SGHRS and CDR2 YFSETQ. V was pared by 0 bases and J by 0 bases, with 6 bases of the junction left unmatched. Here the CDR3 reads CASSLGLAGVWYQETQYF. DNA for the CDR3: TGCGCCAGCAGCTTGGGACTAGCGGGAGTATGGTACCAAGAGACCCAGTACTTC.

This chain joins TRBV29-1 and TRBJ2-3, with a tentative D call TRBD1 (6 bases). The CDR3 totals 12 residues. The V end was cut by 4 bases, the J end by 2 bases, with 7 bases between. The V gene's germline CDR1 is SQVTM and CDR2 ANQGSEA. The CDR3 loop reads CSVVGATDTQYF. The DNA of the CDR3 is TGCAGCGTTGTGGGGGCCACAGATACGCAGTATTTT.

This clone occurred a few times. The V and J genes are TRBV15 and TRBJ2-1, with TRBD2 matching 10 bases. This CDR3 has 17 amino acids. V was pared by 0 bases and J by 5 bases, with 7 bases of the junction left unmatched. CDR1 and CDR2 (germline): LNHNV, YYDKDF (reference sequence). CDR3 protein: CATSRDRGLAAHNEQFF. The CDR3 DNA follows: TGTGCCACCAGCAGAGATCGAGGACTAGCGGCCCACAATGAGCAGTTCTTC.

J is TRBJ1-2 and V is TRBV18; tentative D call: TRBD1 (5 bases). V shed 2 bases and J shed 5 bases, with 9 bases lying between them. Germline CDR1 KGHSH, CDR2 LQKENI. There are 13 residues in the CDR3. CDR3: CASSPEAGYGYTF. The CDR3 nucleotides are TGTGCCAGCTCACCAGAGGCAGGGTATGGCTACACCTTC.